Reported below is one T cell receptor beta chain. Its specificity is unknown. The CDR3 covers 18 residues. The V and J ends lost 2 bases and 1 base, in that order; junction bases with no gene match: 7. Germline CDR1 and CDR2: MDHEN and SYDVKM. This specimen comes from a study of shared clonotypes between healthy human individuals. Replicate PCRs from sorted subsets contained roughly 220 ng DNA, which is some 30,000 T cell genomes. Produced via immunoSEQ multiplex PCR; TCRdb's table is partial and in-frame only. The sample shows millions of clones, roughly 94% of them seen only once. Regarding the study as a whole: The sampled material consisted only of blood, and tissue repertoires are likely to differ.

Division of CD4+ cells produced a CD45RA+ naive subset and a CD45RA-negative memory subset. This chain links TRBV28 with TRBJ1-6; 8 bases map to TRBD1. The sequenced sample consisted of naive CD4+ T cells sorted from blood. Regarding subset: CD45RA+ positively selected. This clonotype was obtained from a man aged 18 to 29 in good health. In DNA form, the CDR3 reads TGTGCCAGCAGTTTAACCCAGGGGGCCAGGTCCTATAATTCACCCCTCCACTTT. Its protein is CASSLTQGARSYNSPLHF.